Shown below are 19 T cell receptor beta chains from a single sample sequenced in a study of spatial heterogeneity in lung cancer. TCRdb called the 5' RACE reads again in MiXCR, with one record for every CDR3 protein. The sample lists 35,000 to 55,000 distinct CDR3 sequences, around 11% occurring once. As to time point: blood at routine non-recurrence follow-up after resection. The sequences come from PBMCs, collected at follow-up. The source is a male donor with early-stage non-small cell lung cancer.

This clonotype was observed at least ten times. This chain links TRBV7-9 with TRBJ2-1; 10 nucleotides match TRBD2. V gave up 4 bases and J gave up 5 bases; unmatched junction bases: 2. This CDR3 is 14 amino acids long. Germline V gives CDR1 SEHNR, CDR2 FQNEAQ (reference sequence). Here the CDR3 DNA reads TGTGCCAGCAGCTCCGGGACTAGCGACAATGAGCAGTTCTTC. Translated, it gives CASSSGTSDNEQFF.

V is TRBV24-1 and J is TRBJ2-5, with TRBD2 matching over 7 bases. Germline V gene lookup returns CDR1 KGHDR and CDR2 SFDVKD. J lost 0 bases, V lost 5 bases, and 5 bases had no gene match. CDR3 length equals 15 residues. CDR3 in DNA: TGTGCCACCAGTGGTTCTAGCGGAGACCAAGAGACCCAGTACTTC. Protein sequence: CATSGSSGDQETQYF.

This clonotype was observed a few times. For the CDR3, the DNA is TGTGCCAGCAGCGTGGGACAGTTTAATGAAAAACTGTTTTTT. Amino acids: CASSVGQFNEKLFF. The chain employs TRBV7-9 and TRBJ1-4; 7 nucleotides line up with TRBD1. Trimming at V came to 5 bases and at J to 4 bases, leaving 4 bases not matched to a gene. Germline CDR1 is SEHNR and CDR2 is FQNEAQ (reference sequence). The CDR3 has 14 residues.

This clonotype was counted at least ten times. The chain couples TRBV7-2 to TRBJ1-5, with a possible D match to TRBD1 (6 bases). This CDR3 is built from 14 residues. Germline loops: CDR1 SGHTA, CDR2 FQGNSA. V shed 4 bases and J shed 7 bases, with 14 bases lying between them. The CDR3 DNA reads TGTGCCAGCAGCTCATGGGGGCAGGGACAGCCCCAGCATTTT. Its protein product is CASSSWGQGQPQHF.

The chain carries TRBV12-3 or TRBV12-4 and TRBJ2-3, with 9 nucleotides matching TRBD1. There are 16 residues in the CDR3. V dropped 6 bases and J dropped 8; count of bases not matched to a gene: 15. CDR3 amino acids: CASSPGQGRLGGTQYF. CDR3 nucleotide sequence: TGTGCCAGCAGCCCCGGACAGGGGAGACTCGGAGGTACGCAGTATTTT.

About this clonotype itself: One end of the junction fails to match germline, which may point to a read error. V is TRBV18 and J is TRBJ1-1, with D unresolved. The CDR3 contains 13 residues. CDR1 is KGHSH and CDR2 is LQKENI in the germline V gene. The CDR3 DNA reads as TGTGTCAGCTCACCACCAACCATTACTGAAGCTTTCTTT. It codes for CVSSPPTITEAFF.

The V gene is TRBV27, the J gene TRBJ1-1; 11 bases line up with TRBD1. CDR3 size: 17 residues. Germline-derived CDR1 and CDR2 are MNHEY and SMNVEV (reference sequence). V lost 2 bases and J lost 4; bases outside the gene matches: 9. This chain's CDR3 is CASSLETGTGGITEAFF. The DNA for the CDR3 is TGTGCCAGCAGTTTAGAGACCGGGACAGGGGGAATCACTGAAGCTTTCTTT.

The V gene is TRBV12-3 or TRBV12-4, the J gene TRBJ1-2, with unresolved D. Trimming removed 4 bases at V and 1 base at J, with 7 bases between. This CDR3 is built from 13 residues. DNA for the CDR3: TGTGCCAGCAGTTCGACAAATAACTATGGCTACACCTTC. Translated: CASSSTNNYGYTF.

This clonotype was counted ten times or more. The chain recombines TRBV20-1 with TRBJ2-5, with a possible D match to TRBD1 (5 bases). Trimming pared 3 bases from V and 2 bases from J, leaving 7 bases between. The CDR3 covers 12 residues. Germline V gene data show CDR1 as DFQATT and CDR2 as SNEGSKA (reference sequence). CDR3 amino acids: CSARKGQETQYF. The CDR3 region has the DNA TGCAGTGCTAGGAAGGGGCAAGAGACCCAGTACTTC.

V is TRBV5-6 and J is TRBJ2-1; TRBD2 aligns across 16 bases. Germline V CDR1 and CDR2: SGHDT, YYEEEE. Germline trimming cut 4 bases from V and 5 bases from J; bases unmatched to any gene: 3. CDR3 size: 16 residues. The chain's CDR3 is CASSPGTSGRDNEQFF. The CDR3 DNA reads TGTGCCAGCAGCCCAGGGACTAGCGGGAGGGACAATGAGCAGTTCTTC.

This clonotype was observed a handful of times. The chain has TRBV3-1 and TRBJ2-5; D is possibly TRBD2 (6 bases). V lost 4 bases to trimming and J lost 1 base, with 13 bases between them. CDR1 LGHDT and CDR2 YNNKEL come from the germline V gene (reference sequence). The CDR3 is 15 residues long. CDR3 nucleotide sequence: TGTGCCAGCAGCCGCCGGGCGGGACTCCAAGAGACCCAGTACTTC. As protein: CASSRRAGLQETQYF.

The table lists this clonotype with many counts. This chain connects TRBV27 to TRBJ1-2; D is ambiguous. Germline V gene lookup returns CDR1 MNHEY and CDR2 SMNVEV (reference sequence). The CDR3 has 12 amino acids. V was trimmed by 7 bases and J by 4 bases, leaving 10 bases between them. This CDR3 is CASKNGPYGYTF. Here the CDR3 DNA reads TGTGCCAGCAAGAACGGACCCTATGGCTACACCTTC.

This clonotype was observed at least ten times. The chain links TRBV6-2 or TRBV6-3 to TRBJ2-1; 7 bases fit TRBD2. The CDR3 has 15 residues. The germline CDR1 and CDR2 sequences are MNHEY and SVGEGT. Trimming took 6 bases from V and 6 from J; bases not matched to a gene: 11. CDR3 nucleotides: TGTGCCAGCAGGGAGACCGGGACTAAAATCAATGAGCAGTTCTTC. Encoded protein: CASRETGTKINEQFF.

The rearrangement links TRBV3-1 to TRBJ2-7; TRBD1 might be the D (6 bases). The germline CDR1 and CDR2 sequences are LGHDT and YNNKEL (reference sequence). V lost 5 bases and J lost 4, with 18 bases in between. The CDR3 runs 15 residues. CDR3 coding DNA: TGTGCCAGCAGCGCCCGGGACACCCTTCGGTACGAGCAGTACTTC. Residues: CASSARDTLRYEQYF.

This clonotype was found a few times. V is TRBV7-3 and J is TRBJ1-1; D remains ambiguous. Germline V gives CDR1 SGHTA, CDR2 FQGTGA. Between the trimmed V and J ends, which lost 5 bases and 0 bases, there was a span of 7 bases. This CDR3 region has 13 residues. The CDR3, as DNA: TGTGCCAGCAGCAATGAGATGAACACTGAAGCTTTCTTT. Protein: CASSNEMNTEAFF.

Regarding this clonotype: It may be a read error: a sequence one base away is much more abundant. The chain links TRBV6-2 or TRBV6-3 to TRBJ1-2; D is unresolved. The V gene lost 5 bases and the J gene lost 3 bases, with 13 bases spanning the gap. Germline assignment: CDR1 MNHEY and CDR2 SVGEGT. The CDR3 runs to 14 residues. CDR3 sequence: CASSPETVYYGYTF. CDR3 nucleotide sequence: TGTGCCAGCAGTCCCGAAACAGTCTACTATGGCTACACCTTC.

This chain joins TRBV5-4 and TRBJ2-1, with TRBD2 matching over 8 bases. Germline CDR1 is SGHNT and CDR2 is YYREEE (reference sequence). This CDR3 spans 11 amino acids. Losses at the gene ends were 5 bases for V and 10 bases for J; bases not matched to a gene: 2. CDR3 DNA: TGTGCCAGCAGTACGGGGGGGGAGCAGTTCTTC. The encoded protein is CASSTGGEQFF.

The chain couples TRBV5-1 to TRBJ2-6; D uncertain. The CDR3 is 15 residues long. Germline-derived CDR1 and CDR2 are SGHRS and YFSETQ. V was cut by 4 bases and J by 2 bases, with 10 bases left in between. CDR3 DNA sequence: TGCGCCAGCAGCCTGGATCGTCCTGGGGCCAACGTCCTGACTTTC. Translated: CASSLDRPGANVLTF.

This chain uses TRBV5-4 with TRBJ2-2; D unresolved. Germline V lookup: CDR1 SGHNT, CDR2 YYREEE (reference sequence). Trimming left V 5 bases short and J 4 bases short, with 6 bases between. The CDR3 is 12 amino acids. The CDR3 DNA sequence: TGTGCCAGCAGACAAGGCACCGGGGAGCTGTTTTTT. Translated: CASRQGTGELFF.